This T cell receptor beta chain was obtained from a study of shared clonotypes between healthy human individuals. This clone was counted once. Authors' processing steps: Junction-only sequences produced by ImmunoSEQ had no quality scores, so filtering differed. TCRdb keeps only in-frame clones here, not all; method: immunoSEQ multiplex PCR. V, J and clone size were drawn from that table, and D and trimming were deduced from the DNA. The sample lists 2,100,000 or so clones, around 95% occurring once. Splitting of CD4+ cells produced CD45RA+ naive and CD45RA-negative memory subsets. CDR3 length equals 12 residues. V was clipped by 4 bases and J by 5 bases, with 9 bases between them. Germline CDR1 ENHRY, CDR2 SYGVKD.

The origin of this receptor is a man aged 18 to 29 in good health. This chain uses TRBV10-3 with TRBJ2-7; the D gene is possibly TRBD2 (7 bases). Specimen: naive CD4+ T cells sorted from blood. The subset here: CD45RA+ positively selected. The DNA of the CDR3 is TGTGCCATCAGTGTGGGGGGGCACGAGCAGTACTTC. Encoded protein: CAISVGGHEQYF.